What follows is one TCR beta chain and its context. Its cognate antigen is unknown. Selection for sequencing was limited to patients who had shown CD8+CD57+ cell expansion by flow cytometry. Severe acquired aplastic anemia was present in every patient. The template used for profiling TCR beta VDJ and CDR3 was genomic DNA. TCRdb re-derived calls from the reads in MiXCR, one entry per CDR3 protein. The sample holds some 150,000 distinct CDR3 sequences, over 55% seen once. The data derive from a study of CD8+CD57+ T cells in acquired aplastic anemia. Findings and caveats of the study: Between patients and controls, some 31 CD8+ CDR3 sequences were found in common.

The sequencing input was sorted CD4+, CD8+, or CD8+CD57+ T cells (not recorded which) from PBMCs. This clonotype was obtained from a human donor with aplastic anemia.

This chain's CDR3 is CASCLQSNQPQHF. CDR3 DNA sequence: TGTGCCAGCTGCCTACAGAGCAATCAGCCCCAGCATTTT. The rearrangement links TRBV2 to TRBJ1-5; D is unclear. Germline V gene lookup returns CDR1 SNHLY and CDR2 FYNNEI. The CDR3 runs 13 residues. Trimming pared 8 bases from V and 1 base from J, leaving 9 bases between. Full variable domain (rest looked up from reference TRBV2 and TRBJ1-5): EPEVTQTPSHQVTQMGQEVILRCVPISNHLYFYWYRQILGQKVEFLVSFYNNEISEKSEIFDDQFSVERPDGSNFTLKIRSTKLEDSAMYFCASCLQSNQPQHFGDGTRLSIL.